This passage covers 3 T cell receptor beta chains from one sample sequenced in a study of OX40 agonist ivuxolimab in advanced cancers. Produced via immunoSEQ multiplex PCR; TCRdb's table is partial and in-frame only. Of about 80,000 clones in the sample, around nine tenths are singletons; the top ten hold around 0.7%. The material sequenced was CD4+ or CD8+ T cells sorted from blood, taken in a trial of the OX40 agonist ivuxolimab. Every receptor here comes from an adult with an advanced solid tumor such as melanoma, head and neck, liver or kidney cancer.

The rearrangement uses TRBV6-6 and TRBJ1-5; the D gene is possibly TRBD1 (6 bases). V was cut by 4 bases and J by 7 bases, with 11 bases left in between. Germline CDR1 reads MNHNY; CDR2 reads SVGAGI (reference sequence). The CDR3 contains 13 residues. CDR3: CASSSGEGQPQHF. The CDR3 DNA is TGTGCCAGCAGTTCAGGGGAAGGACAGCCCCAGCATTTT.

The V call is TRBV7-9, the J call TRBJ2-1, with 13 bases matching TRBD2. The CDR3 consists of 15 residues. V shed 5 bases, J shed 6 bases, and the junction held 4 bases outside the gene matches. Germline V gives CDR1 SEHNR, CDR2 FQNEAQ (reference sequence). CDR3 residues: CASSPGTSGTNEQFF. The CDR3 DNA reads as TGTGCCAGCAGCCCCGGGACTAGCGGGACCAATGAGCAGTTCTTC.

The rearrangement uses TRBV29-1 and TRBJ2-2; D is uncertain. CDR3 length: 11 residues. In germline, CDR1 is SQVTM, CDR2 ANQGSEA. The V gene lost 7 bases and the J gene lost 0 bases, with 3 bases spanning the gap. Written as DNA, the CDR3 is TGCAGCGGGGCGAACACCGGGGAGCTGTTTTTT. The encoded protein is CSGANTGELFF.